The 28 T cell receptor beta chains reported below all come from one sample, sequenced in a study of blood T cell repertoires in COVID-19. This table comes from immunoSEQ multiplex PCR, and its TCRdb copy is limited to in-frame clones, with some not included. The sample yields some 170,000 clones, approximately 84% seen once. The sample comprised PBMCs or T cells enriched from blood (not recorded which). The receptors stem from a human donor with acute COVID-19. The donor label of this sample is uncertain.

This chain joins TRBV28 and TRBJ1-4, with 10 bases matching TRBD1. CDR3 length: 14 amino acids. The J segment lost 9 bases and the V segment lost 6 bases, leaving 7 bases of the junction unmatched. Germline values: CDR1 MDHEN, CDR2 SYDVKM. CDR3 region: CASSLGQGGKKLFF. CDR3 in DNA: TGTGCCAGCAGCCTCGGACAGGGGGGGAAAAAACTGTTTTTT.

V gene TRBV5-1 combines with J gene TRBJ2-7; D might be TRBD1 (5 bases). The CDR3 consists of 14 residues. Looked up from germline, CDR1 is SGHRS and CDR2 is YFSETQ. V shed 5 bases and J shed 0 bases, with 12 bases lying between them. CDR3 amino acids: CASRGHPSSYEQYF. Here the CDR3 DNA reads TGCGCCAGCAGGGGGCATCCCAGCTCCTACGAGCAGTACTTC.

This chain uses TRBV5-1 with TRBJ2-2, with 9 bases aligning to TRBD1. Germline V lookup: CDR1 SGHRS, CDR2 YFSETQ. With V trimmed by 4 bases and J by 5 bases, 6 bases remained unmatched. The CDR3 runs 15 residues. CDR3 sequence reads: CASSLRDRDTGELFF. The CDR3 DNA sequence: TGCGCCAGCAGCCTCCGGGACAGGGATACCGGGGAGCTGTTTTTT.

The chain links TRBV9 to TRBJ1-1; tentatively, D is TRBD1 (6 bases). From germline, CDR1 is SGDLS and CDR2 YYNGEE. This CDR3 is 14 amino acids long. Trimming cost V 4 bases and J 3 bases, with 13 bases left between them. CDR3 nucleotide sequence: TGTGCCAGCAGCCCACAGGGAATTGACACTGAAGCTTTCTTT. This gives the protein CASSPQGIDTEAFF. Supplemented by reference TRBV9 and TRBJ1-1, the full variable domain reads DSGVTQTPKHLITATGQRVTLRCSPRSGDLSVYWYQQSLDQGLQFLIQYYNGEERAKGNILERFSAQQFPDLHSELNLSSLELGDSALYFCASSPQGIDTEAFFGQGTRLTVV.

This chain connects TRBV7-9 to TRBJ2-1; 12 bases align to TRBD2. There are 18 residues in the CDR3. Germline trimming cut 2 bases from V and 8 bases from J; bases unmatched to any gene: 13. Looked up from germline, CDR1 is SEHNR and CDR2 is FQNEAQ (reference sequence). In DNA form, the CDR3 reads TGTGCCAGCAGCTTATACGGACTAGCGGGGAACCGCGAATATGAGCAGTTCTTC. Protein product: CASSLYGLAGNREYEQFF.

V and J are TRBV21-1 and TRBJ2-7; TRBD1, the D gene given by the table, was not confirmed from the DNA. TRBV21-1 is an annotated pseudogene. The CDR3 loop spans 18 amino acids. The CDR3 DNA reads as TGTGCCAGCAGCAAAGTTGAACTCCGGGACAGGGCAGACTACGAGCAGTACTTC. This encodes CASSKVELRDRADYEQYF.

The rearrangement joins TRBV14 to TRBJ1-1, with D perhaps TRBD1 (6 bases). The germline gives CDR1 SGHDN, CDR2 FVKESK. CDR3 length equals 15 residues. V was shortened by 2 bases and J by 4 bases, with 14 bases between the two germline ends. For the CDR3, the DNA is TGTGCCAGCAGCCAAAGAACAGGGAGATTCACTGAAGCTTTCTTT. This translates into CASSQRTGRFTEAFF.

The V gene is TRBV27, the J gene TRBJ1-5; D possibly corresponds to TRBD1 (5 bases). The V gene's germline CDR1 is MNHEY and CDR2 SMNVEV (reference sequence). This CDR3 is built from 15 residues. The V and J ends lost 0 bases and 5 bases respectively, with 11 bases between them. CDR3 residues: CASSLSGRGYQPQHF. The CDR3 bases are TGTGCCAGCAGTTTATCGGGGCGGGGGTATCAGCCCCAGCATTTT.

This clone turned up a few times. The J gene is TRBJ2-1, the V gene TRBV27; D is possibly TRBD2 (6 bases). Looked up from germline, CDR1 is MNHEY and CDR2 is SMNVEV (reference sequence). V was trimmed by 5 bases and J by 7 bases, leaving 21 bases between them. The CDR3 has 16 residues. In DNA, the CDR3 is TGTGCCAGCAGTCTGAGTTCGGGGGAGTTAGAGAATGAGCAGTTCTTC. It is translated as CASSLSSGELENEQFF.

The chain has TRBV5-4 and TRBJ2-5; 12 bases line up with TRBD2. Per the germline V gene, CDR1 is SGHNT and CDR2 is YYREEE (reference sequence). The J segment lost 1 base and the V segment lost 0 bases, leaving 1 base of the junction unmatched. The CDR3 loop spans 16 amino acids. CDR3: CASSLGTSGVQETQYF. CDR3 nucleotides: TGTGCCAGCAGCTTGGGGACTAGCGGGGTCCAAGAGACCCAGTACTTC.

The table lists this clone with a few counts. The CDR3 sequence: CATQGWGDTDTEAFF. As DNA, the CDR3 is TGTGCCACTCAGGGTTGGGGGGATACGGACACTGAAGCTTTCTTT. V usage is TRBV28 and J usage is TRBJ1-1; possible D gene TRBD1, 5 bases. CDR1 is MDHEN, CDR2 SYDVKM, per germline. V was trimmed by 10 bases and J by 3 bases, leaving 21 bases between them. The length of the CDR3 is 15 residues.

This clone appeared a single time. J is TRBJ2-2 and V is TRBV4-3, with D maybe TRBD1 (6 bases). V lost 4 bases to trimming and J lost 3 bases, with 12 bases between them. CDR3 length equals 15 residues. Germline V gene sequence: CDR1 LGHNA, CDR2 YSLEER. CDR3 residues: CASSLEDRYTGELFF. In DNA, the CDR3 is TGCGCCAGCAGCCTAGAGGACAGATACACCGGGGAGCTGTTTTTT.

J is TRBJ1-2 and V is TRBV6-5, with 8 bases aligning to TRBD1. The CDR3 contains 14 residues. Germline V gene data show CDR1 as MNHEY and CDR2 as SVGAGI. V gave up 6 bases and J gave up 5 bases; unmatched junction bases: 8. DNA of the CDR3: TGTGCCAGCAGACGAGACAGGGGCGGGTATGGCTACACCTTC. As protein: CASRRDRGGYGYTF.

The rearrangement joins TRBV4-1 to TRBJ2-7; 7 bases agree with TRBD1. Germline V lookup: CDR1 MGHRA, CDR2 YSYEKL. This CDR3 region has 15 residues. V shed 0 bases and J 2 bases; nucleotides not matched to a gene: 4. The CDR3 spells CASSQDPTGAYEQYF. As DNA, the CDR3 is TGCGCCAGCAGCCAAGACCCTACAGGGGCCTACGAGCAGTACTTC.

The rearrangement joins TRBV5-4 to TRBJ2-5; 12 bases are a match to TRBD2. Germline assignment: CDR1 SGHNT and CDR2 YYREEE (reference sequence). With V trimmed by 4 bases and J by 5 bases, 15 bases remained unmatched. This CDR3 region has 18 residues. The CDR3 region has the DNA TGTGCCAGCAGCCTACCCCCGGGACTAGCGGGCCGCTCGGAGACCCAGTACTTC. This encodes CASSLPPGLAGRSETQYF.

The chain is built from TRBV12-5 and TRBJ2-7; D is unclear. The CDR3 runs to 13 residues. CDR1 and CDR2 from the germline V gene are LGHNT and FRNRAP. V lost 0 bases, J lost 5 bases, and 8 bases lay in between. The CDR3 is CASGLVDGHEQYF. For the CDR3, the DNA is TGTGCTAGTGGTTTGGTAGATGGGCACGAGCAGTACTTC.

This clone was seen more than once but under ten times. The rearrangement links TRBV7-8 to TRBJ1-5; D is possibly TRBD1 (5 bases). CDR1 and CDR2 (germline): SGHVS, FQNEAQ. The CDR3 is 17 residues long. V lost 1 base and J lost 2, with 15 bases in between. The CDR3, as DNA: TGTGCCAGCAGCTTAGTAGGGCAGGGTGAAGGCAATCAGCCCCAGCATTTT. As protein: CASSLVGQGEGNQPQHF.

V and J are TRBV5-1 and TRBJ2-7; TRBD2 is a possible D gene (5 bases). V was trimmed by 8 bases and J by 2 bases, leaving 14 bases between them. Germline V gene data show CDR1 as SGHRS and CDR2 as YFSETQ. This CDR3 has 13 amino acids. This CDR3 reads CASHDRGTYEQYF. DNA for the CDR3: TGCGCCAGTCACGACCGGGGAACCTACGAGCAGTACTTC. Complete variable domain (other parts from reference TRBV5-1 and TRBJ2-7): KAGVTQTPRYLIKTRGQQVTLSCSPISGHRSVSWYQQTPGQGLQFLFEYFSETQRNKGNFPGRFSGRQFSNSRSEMNVSTLELGDSALYLCASHDRGTYEQYFGPGTRLTVT.

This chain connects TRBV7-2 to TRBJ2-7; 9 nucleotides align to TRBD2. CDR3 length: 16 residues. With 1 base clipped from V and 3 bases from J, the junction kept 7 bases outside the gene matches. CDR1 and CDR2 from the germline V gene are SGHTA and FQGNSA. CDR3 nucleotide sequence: TGTGCCAGCAGCTTAGTCGCTAGCGGGGATCACTACGAGCAGTACTTC. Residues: CASSLVASGDHYEQYF.

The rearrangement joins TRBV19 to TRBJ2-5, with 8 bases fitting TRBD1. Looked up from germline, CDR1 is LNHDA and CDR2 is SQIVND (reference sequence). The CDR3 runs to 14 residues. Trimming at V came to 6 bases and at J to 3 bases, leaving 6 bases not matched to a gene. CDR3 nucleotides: TGTGCCAGTAGCCCCGGGACAGGAGAAGAGACCCAGTACTTC. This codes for CASSPGTGEETQYF.

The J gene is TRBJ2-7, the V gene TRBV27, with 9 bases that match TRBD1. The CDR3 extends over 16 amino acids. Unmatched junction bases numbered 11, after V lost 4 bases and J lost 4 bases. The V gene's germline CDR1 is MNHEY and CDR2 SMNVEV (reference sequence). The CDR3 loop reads CASSSPPGQGGYEQYF. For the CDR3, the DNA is TGTGCCAGCAGTTCGCCTCCGGGACAGGGAGGGTACGAGCAGTACTTC.

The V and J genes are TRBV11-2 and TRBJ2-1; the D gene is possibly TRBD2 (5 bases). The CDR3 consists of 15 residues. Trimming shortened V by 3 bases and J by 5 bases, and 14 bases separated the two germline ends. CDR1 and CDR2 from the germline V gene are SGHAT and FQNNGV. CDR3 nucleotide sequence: TGTGCCAGCAGCTTGTCCTCGGGGTTTAACAATGAGCAGTTCTTC. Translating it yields CASSLSSGFNNEQFF.

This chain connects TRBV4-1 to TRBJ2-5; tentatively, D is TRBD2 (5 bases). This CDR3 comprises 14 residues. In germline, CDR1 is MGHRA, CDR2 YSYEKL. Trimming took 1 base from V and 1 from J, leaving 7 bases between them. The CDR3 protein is CASSQVRGQETQYF. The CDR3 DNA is TGCGCCAGCAGCCAAGTCCGGGGCCAAGAGACCCAGTACTTC.

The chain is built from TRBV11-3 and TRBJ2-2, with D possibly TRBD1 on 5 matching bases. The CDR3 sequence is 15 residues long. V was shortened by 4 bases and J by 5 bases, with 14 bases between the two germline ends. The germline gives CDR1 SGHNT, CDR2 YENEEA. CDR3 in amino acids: CASSSDSLGTGELFF. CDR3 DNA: TGTGCCAGCAGCTCAGACAGTCTCGGGACCGGGGAGCTGTTTTTT.

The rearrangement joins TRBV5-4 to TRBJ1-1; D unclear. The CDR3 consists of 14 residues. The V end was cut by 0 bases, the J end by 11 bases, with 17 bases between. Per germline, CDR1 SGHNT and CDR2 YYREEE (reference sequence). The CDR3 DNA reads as TGTGCCAGCAGCTTGGGAACAGAGACGCCCAGGGCTTTCTTT. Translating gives CASSLGTETPRAFF.

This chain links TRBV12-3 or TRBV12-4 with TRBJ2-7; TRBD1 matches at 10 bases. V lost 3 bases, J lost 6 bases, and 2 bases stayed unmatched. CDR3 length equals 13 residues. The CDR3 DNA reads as TGTGCCAGCAGTTTCGGACAGGGGGTCGAGCAGTACTTC. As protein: CASSFGQGVEQYF.

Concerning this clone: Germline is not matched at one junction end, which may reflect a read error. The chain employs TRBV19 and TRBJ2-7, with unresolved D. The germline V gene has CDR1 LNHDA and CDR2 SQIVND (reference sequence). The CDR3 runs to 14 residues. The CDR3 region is CTSSIDPGRHEQYF. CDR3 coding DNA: TGTACCAGTAGTATAGATCCGGGTCGACACGAGCAGTACTTC.

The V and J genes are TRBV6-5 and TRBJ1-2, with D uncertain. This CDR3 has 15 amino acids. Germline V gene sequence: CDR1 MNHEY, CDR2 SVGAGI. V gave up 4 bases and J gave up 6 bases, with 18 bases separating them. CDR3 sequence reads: CASSWQARNSDGYTF. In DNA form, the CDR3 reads TGTGCCAGCAGTTGGCAGGCCCGTAATTCGGATGGCTACACCTTC.